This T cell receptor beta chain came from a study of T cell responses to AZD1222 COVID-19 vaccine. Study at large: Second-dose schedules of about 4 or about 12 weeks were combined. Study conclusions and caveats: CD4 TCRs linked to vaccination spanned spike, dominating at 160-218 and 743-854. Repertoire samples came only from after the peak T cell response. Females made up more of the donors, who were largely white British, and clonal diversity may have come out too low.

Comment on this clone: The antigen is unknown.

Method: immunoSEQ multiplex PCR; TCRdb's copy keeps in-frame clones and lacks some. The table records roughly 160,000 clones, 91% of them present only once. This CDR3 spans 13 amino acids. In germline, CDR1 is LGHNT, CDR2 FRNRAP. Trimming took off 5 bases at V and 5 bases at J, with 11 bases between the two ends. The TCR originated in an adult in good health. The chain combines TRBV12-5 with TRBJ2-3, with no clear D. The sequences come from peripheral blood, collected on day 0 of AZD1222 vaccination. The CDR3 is CASGKRAGDTQYF. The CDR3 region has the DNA TGTGCTAGTGGTAAACGAGCTGGAGATACGCAGTATTTT.